The 9 T cell receptor beta chains listed next were all sequenced from one sample in a study of T-cell memory formation after mild COVID-19. TCRdb reanalysed the 5' RACE reads using MiXCR and keeps one entry per CDR3 protein. The sample shows some 57,000 distinct CDR3 sequences, 10% to 15% of them seen only once. Sequenced: PBMCs or a T cell subset sorted from them (not recorded which). The source is a man aged 18 to 29 who had mild COVID-19 (a few samples of this study predate the infection). Cell type and time point are not known.

Only a few counts were recorded for this clonotype. The V call is TRBV4-2, the J call TRBJ2-3; TRBD2 matches at 12 bases. Trimming removed 3 bases from V and 0 bases from J; junction bases left unmatched: 1. This CDR3 is built from 16 residues. The germline CDR1 and CDR2 sequences are LGHNA and YNFKEQ. The CDR3 nucleotides read TGTGCCAGCAGCCATACTAGCGGGGGGAGCACAGATACGCAGTATTTT. The encoded protein is CASSHTSGGSTDTQYF.

Worth noting for this clonotype: One base away lies a much larger clone, so this may be a sequencing read error. The chain links TRBV7-8 to TRBJ2-5; no reliable D call. Per germline, CDR1 SGHVS and CDR2 FQNEAQ. V dropped 4 bases and J dropped 8 bases, with 11 bases sitting between them. This CDR3 is built from 12 residues. The CDR3 reads CASSSILDTQYF. CDR3 coding DNA: TGTGCCAGCAGCTCCATCTTAGATACCCAGTACTTC.

The chain's CDR3 is CSVAQHYNTEAFF. In DNA form, the CDR3 reads TGCAGCGTTGCACAGCATTATAACACTGAAGCTTTCTTT. The chain combines TRBV29-1 with TRBJ1-1, with D hard to call. Germline V lookup: CDR1 SQVTM, CDR2 ANQGSEA. V gave up 4 bases and J gave up 2 bases, with 11 bases separating them. The CDR3 length is 13 residues.

Ten or more counts support this clonotype. This chain connects TRBV4-1 to TRBJ2-1, with TRBD2 matching over 10 bases. The CDR3 extends over 16 amino acids. J was trimmed by 7 bases and V by 0 bases; bases with no gene match: 6. Germline-derived CDR1 and CDR2 are MGHRA and YSYEKL. CDR3 nucleotide sequence: TGCGCCAGCAGCCAAGAGGGTAGCGGGGGGAGAAATGAGCAGTTCTTC. Residues: CASSQEGSGGRNEQFF.

This clonotype was counted many times. The chain recombines TRBV10-3 with TRBJ2-7, with TRBD1 as a possible D gene (6 bases). The CDR3 sequence is 12 residues long. Germline V gene data show CDR1 as ENHRY and CDR2 as SYGVKD. Deletions cut 9 bases from V and 0 bases from J, with 9 bases between. This CDR3 is CAIGQSSYEQYF. CDR3 bases: TGTGCCATAGGACAGAGCTCCTACGAGCAGTACTTC.

The chain uses TRBV6-4 and TRBJ2-2; 9 bases are a match to TRBD1. From germline, CDR1 is MRHNA and CDR2 SNTAGT. J lost 7 bases, V lost 0 bases, and 6 bases had no gene match. The CDR3 runs 16 residues. CDR3 protein: CASSDSAGQGFGELFF. The DNA of the CDR3 is TGTGCCAGCAGTGACTCGGCGGGACAGGGTTTCGGGGAGCTGTTTTTT.

This clonotype turned up a few times. The J gene is TRBJ2-5, the V gene TRBV9, with TRBD2 matching 9 bases. Germline CDR1 and CDR2: SGDLS and YYNGEE. The CDR3 covers 16 residues. V lost 0 bases to trimming and J lost 4 bases; unmatched junction nucleotides: 7. The CDR3 coding sequence is TGTGCCAGCAGCGTAGCTGCGGGGGGGCCCGGAGAGACCCAGTACTTC. It codes for CASSVAAGGPGETQYF.

This chain joins TRBV28 and TRBJ1-6; a weak D match, TRBD1 (6 bases). This CDR3 contains 15 residues. Germline loops: CDR1 MDHEN, CDR2 SYDVKM. With 2 bases removed from V and 10 bases from J, the gap between germline ends came to 15 bases. The DNA for the CDR3 is TGTGCCAGCAGTTTAGGGGGCAGAGGGCCCTCACCCCTCCACTTT. This gives the protein CASSLGGRGPSPLHF.

The CDR3 region has the DNA TGTGCCAGCAGCCAGTCAAGAAGCGGGGGGGCCCGGGCGGAGACCCAGTACTTC. Translation: CASSQSRSGGARAETQYF. The V call is TRBV4-2, the J call TRBJ2-5, with TRBD2 matching over 10 bases. The V gene end was trimmed by 3 bases and the J gene end by 5 bases; junction bases not matched to a gene: 15. The germline CDR1 and CDR2 sequences are LGHNA and YNFKEQ. The CDR3 contains 18 residues.